This T cell receptor beta chain was profiled in a study of shared clonotypes between healthy human individuals. General study findings and limits: On the whole, naive subsets had larger estimated richness than memory subsets had. Investigators expected sequencing depth to affect clonotype sharing among donors.

Of note for this clone: What it binds is not known.

Trimming shortened V by 5 bases and J by 1 base, and 6 bases separated the two germline ends. The V gene's germline CDR1 is SGHRS and CDR2 YFSETQ. The CDR3 covers 12 residues. The healthy adult donors were HIV-negative and reported no recent acute infections or vaccinations. A deep-level run was used for the assay. The data were produced by immunoSEQ multiplex PCR, yet TCRdb's version contains in-frame clones alone and is incomplete. The table records about 980,000 clones, over 60% of them present only once. This clonotype originated in a man between 18 and 35 years old in good health. Material for sequencing was memory CD4+ T cells sorted from blood. Subset noted: CD45RA-negative fraction. V and J are TRBV5-1 and TRBJ1-1; a possible D gene is TRBD1 (5 bases). The CDR3 reads CASSQGNTEAFF. The CDR3, as DNA: TGCGCCAGCAGTCAGGGGAACACTGAAGCTTTCTTT.